Listed here are 4 T cell receptor beta chains from one sample, sequenced in a study. Sequencing was performed on an Illumina MiSeq. Through fastp at Q25 and MiXCR, TCRdb rebuilt clones from the public reads, retaining in-frame beta chains. Here each entry gathers all rows of one CDR3 protein and keeps the most common genes and DNA. This sample lists a few thousand distinct CDR3 sequences; roughly 10% were detected once. Around 33% of the sample comes from the top ten. Sequencing was performed on CD4+ T cells from peripheral blood. Receptors were obtained from a human donor with rheumatoid arthritis.

Details on this clonotype: The junction does not match germline at one end; this may be a read error. The gene calls are TRBV7-9 and TRBJ1-1; D remains ambiguous. The CDR3 is 8 residues long. Germline assignment: CDR1 SEHNR and CDR2 FQNEAQ (reference sequence). Written as DNA, the CDR3 is TGTGCCAGCAGCCCCTCGTCCTTT. Its protein is CASSPSSF.

As to this clonotype: A far larger clone is a single base away, which makes a read error likely. The chain joins TRBV6-1 to TRBJ2-4; D not certain. This CDR3 has 15 amino acids. From germline, CDR1 is MNHNS and CDR2 SASEGT. The CDR3 DNA is TGTGCCAGCACTTTCAACCCCACAGCCAAAAACATTCGGTACTTC. Its translation is CASTFNPTAKNIRYF.

This chain uses TRBV29-1 with TRBJ1-2; D remains unclear. CDR1 and CDR2 from the germline V gene are SQVTM and ANQGSEA. V was trimmed by 8 bases and J by 5 bases, leaving 18 bases between them. The CDR3 extends over 13 amino acids. CDR3 sequence reads: CSLSPALGYGYTF. The CDR3, as DNA: TGCAGCCTTTCCCCTGCCCTAGGGTATGGCTACACCTTC.

This rearrangement joins TRBV11-3 to TRBJ2-2; 8 bases match TRBD2. The CDR3 totals 16 residues. Germline CDR1 reads SGHNT; CDR2 reads YENEEA. The trim removed 4 bases at V and 3 bases at J, leaving 7 bases unmatched. Here the CDR3 DNA reads TGTGCCAGCAGCTCGGGGACTAGAACAGACACCGGGGAGCTGTTTTTT. This codes for CASSSGTRTDTGELFF. Full variable domain (outside the CDR3, taken from reference TRBV11-3 and TRBJ2-2): EAGVVQSPRYKIIEKKQPVAFWCNPISGHNTLYWYLQNLGQGPELLIRYENEEAVDDSQLPKDRFSAERLKGVDSTLKIQPAELGDSAVYLCASSSGTRTDTGELFFGEGSRLTVL.